The sequence of this T cell receptor beta chain was determined in a study of long-term antiretroviral therapy in people with HIV. immunoSEQ v3.0 was run at survey level. Per-sample targets for sequencing were roughly 40,000-55,000 T-cell genomes. Repertoires were generated with immunoSEQ multiplex PCR, while TCRdb's copy carries only in-frame clones and drops some. This table holds approximately 30,000 clones, around 85% found once. This CDR3 is 17 amino acids long. CDR1 MGHDK and CDR2 SYGVNS come from the germline V gene. V lost 4 bases and J 4 bases, leaving 21 bases between the germline ends. The material was unsorted PBMCs, obtained 3 years after starting antiretroviral therapy. The chain employs TRBV25-1 and TRBJ2-3, with D perhaps matching TRBD2 (6 bases). The clonotype originates from a man between 40 and 49 years old with HIV. For the CDR3, the DNA is TGTGCCAGCAGTGTTGGGGAGGCAGGTCCTTATGCAGATACGCAGTATTTT. This encodes CASSVGEAGPYADTQYF.